This entry lists 14 T cell receptor beta chains sequenced from one sample in a study of shared clonotypes between healthy human individuals. The naive CD8 fraction comprised CD45RO-negative cells positively selected for CCR7 and excluded terminally differentiated effector memory CD45RA+ cells. Sequencing used immunoSEQ multiplex PCR; TCRdb keeps in-frame clones, though not all of them. This sample yields more than 600,000 clones, of which 92% are seen a single time; roughly 22% belongs to the top ten. Sequencing input: naive CD8+ T cells sorted from blood. The receptors stem from a man younger than 45 in good health.

The CDR3 sequence: CASGGEGVPVGANVLTF. In nucleotides, the CDR3 is TGTGCCAGCGGAGGTGAGGGGGTACCGGTTGGGGCCAACGTCCTGACTTTC. V and J are TRBV21-1 and TRBJ2-6; the DNA was not compared with TRBD1, the D call given in the table. TRBV21-1 represents a pseudogene. This CDR3 contains 17 residues.

This clone was seen a single time. The chain is built from TRBV28 and TRBJ1-1; D not certain. The V and J ends lost 2 bases and 2 bases respectively, with 6 bases between them. This CDR3 is 13 amino acids long. CDR1 and CDR2 from the germline V gene are MDHEN and SYDVKM. The CDR3 coding sequence is TGTGCCAGCAGTTTAGACTTCAACACTGAAGCTTTCTTT. Protein product: CASSLDFNTEAFF.

The rearrangement uses TRBV29-1 and TRBJ2-1; perhaps TRBD2 as D (5 bases). V lost 3 bases, J lost 15 bases, and 12 bases lay in between. The CDR3 spans 10 residues. In germline, CDR1 is SQVTM, CDR2 ANQGSEA. The CDR3 nucleotides read TGCAGCGTTGACCGCGGGCTCAGGTTCTTC. The encoded protein is CSVDRGLRFF.

The chain links TRBV11-2 to TRBJ1-5; TRBD1 is a possible D gene (6 bases). V was clipped by 2 bases and J by 2 bases, with 10 bases between them. The CDR3 is made up of 15 amino acids. Germline V CDR1 and CDR2: SGHAT, FQNNGV. The CDR3 spells CASSLRGYGNQPQHF. Here the CDR3 DNA reads TGTGCCAGCAGCTTAAGGGGGTACGGCAATCAGCCCCAGCATTTT.

The rearrangement joins TRBV28 to TRBJ2-5, with D perhaps TRBD2 (5 bases). This CDR3 contains 15 residues. Trimming removed 3 bases from V and 4 bases from J, with 15 bases in between. The germline V gene has CDR1 MDHEN and CDR2 SYDVKM. The CDR3 nucleotides read TGTGCCAGCAGTTTGGCTCGGGATCGCCGAGAGACCCAGTACTTC. Protein: CASSLARDRRETQYF.

The V gene is TRBV7-9, the J gene TRBJ1-1; 8 bases agree with TRBD1. CDR1 and CDR2 from the germline V gene are SEHNR and FQNEAQ (reference sequence). With V trimmed by 3 bases and J by 4 bases, 7 bases remained unmatched. This CDR3 has 15 residues. For the CDR3, the DNA is TGTGCCAGCAGCTTCGACCGGACAGGGATCACTGAAGCTTTCTTT. Amino acids: CASSFDRTGITEAFF. Filled out from reference TRBV7-9 and TRBJ1-1, the complete variable domain reads DTGVSQNPRHKITKRGQNVTFRCDPISEHNRLYWYRQTLGQGPEFLTYFQNEAQLEKSRLLSDRFSAERPKGSFSTLEIQRTEQGDSAMYLCASSFDRTGITEAFFGQGTRLTVV.

This clone has only one observation. The gene calls are TRBV9 and TRBJ2-7, with D perhaps TRBD2 (6 bases). The V gene lost 0 bases and the J gene lost 5 bases, with 12 bases spanning the gap. This CDR3 is built from 14 residues. Germline lookup yields CDR1 SGDLS and CDR2 YYNGEE. The CDR3 nucleotides read TGTGCCAGCAGCGTAGAGGTTGGAGGGGACGAGCAGTACTTC. Translated, it gives CASSVEVGGDEQYF.

The chain links TRBV4-1 to TRBJ1-2, with D uncertain. Trimming cost V 0 bases and J 4 bases, with 9 bases left between them. The germline gives CDR1 MGHRA, CDR2 YSYEKL. This CDR3 has 14 residues. The CDR3 protein is CASSQDRTTYGYTF. Here the CDR3 DNA reads TGCGCCAGCAGCCAAGACAGGACTACCTATGGCTACACCTTC.

The count of this clone is one. The chain links TRBV28 to TRBJ2-1; 8 nucleotides align to TRBD2. V gave up 6 bases and J gave up 5 bases; unmatched junction bases: 12. CDR3 length: 16 residues. Germline V lookup: CDR1 MDHEN, CDR2 SYDVKM. CDR3: CASSLPGLGIHNEQFF. Here the CDR3 DNA reads TGTGCCAGCAGCTTGCCGGGACTAGGCATCCACAATGAGCAGTTCTTC.

The J gene is TRBJ1-2, the V gene TRBV4-1; 7 nucleotides line up with TRBD1. The length of the CDR3 is 14 residues. Trimming at V came to 3 bases and at J to 5 bases, leaving 6 bases not matched to a gene. The germline CDR1 and CDR2 sequences are MGHRA and YSYEKL. CDR3 in amino acids: CASSQSRQGYGYTF. DNA for the CDR3: TGCGCCAGCAGCCAGTCCAGACAGGGATATGGCTACACCTTC.

The gene calls are TRBV4-1 and TRBJ2-7, with TRBD1 matching over 9 bases. There are 13 residues in the CDR3. Germline V CDR1 and CDR2: MGHRA, YSYEKL. V shed 6 bases and J 3 bases; nucleotides not matched to a gene: 3. In DNA form, the CDR3 reads TGCGCCAGCAGTCCGGACAGGGGCTACGAGCAGTACTTC. Its protein is CASSPDRGYEQYF.

The chain joins TRBV10-2 to TRBJ2-6; TRBD1 is a possible D gene (5 bases). Germline CDR1 WSHSY, CDR2 SAAADI. The length of the CDR3 is 15 residues. Trimming left V 1 base short and J 3 bases short, with 7 bases between. The CDR3 DNA is TGCGCCAGCAGTGAGTTTCAGGGTGGGGCCAACGTCCTGACTTTC. Its protein product is CASSEFQGGANVLTF.

This clone is a singleton in its sample. The gene calls are TRBV11-3 and TRBJ2-1; 7 bases agree with TRBD2. The V gene's germline CDR1 is SGHNT and CDR2 YENEEA. The CDR3 totals 14 residues. V trimming: 5 bases; J trimming: 7 bases; junction bases outside the gene matches: 8. The CDR3 protein is CASSPPLARNEQFF. CDR3 coding DNA: TGTGCCAGCAGCCCTCCACTAGCGCGGAATGAGCAGTTCTTC.

This CDR3 reads CASSQDRGFWQPQHF. Here the CDR3 DNA reads TGCGCCAGCAGCCAAGATCGGGGGTTCTGGCAGCCCCAGCATTTT. The genes are TRBV4-3 and TRBJ1-5; D is possibly TRBD1 (5 bases). The V end lost 0 bases, the J end lost 7 bases, and 13 bases lay between the germline ends. The CDR3 is made up of 15 amino acids. Germline CDR1 reads LGHNA; CDR2 reads YSLEER.